These T cell receptor beta chains were read from a single sample in a study of blood T cell repertoires in COVID-19. This table comes from immunoSEQ multiplex PCR, and its TCRdb copy is limited to in-frame clones, with some not included. Of almost 80,000 clones detected, around 80% appear once; the ten largest clones hold just over 35%. Specimen: peripheral blood. All receptors derive from a woman aged 70-85 years with acute or convalescent COVID-19. CDR3s include the opening cysteine and the closing phenylalanine or tryptophan. Fields, in order: CDR3 length, V gene, D gene, clone size, J gene, CDR3 DNA, CDR3 protein. A D gene is named only where the DNA matches it firmly. The size field is filled for only some rows; it gives once, few, many or a size class.

>13|TRBV11-3|NA|NA|TRBJ1-1
TGTGCCAGCAGCCACGCCAGGGACACTGAAGCTTTCTTT
CASSHARDTEAFF
>16|TRBV7-3|TRBD2|NA|TRBJ2-3
TGCGGGGGGACTAGAGGTTCGGGAGAACACACAGATACGCAGTATTTT
CGGTRGSGEHTDTQYF
>13|TRBV5-4|TRBD1|once|TRBJ2-1
TGTGCCAGCAGCTTAACAGGGGGCAATGAGCAGTTCTTC
CASSLTGGNEQFF
>15|TRBV5-4|TRBD2|NA|TRBJ2-2
TGTGCCAGCAGCTCTACTAGCGGATACACCGGGGAGCTGTTTTTT
CASSSTSGYTGELFF
>15|TRBV4-2|TRBD2|NA|TRBJ2-7
TGTGCCAGCAGCCCAACCAGCGGGAAGCAGGGCGAGCAGTACTTC
CASSPTSGKQGEQYF
>13|TRBV12-3/TRBV12-4|NA|NA|TRBJ2-2
TGTGCCAGCAGTTTTGAGATCATGGGGGAGCTGTTTTTT
CASSFEIMGELFF
>19|TRBV29-1|TRBD1|few|TRBJ2-3
TGCAGCGTTGAGGGCCGGACAGGGGGGGTATTGTCTAGCACAGATACGCAGTATTTT
CSVEGRTGGVLSSTDTQYF
>15|TRBV13|TRBD1|NA|TRBJ1-1
TGTGCCAGCAGCCAGACAGGGGGCTCAAACACTGAAGCTTTCTTT
CASSQTGGSNTEAFF
>11|TRBV30|NA|NA|TRBJ2-3
TGTGCCTGGAGTGGCGCGAATACGCAGTATTTT
CAWSGANTQYF
>14|TRBV15|NA|once|TRBJ2-3
TGTGCCACTCGTTTCGGGAGAGACACAGATACGCAGTATTTT
CATRFGRDTDTQYF
>13|TRBV5-6|NA|NA|TRBJ1-1
TGTGCCAGCAGCTTCCGCACGGGCACTGAAGCTTTCTTT
CASSFRTGTEAFF
>14|TRBV2|NA|NA|TRBJ2-7
TGTGCCAGCAGTCTTACAGGGTCCCCCTACGAGCAGTACTTC
CASSLTGSPYEQYF
>18|TRBV7-9|NA|NA|TRBJ2-7
TGTGCCAGCAGCCCGATGGGGGGAACGGGACTCCACTCCTACGAGCAGTACTTC
CASSPMGGTGLHSYEQYF
>14|TRBV9|TRBD1|once|TRBJ2-7
TGTGCCAGCAACCGACAGGGGGAGAACTACGAGCAGTACTTC
CASNRQGENYEQYF
>16|TRBV7-3|NA|NA|TRBJ2-7
TGTGCCAGCAGCTTAGGGGCAGGGGCACCAACCTACGAGCAGTACTTC
CASSLGAGAPTYEQYF
>12|TRBV28|NA|NA|TRBJ1-1
TGTGCCAGCAGTTTGGGGCAGACTGAAGCTTTCTTT
CASSLGQTEAFF
>13|TRBV6-5|NA|few|TRBJ1-1
TGTGCCAGCAAACAGAAACCGAACACTGAAGCTTTCTTT
CASKQKPNTEAFF
>15|TRBV19|TRBD2|NA|TRBJ2-5
TGTGCCAGTACCCCCCGGGAGGGTCTACAAGAGACCCAGTACTTC
CASTPREGLQETQYF
>11|TRBV30|TRBD1|NA|TRBJ1-4
TGTGCCTGGAATCCGGGACAGCGACTGTTTTTT
CAWNPGQRLFF
>15|TRBV7-9|NA|NA|TRBJ2-7
TGTGCCAGCAGCCGCCGGAGGGGTTTCTCCTACGAGCAGTACTTC
CASSRRRGFSYEQYF
>17|TRBV3-1/TRBV3-2|NA|NA|TRBJ2-1
TGTGCCAGCAGCCAGAGCGGAGGAGTCGGTACCTACAATGAGCAGTTCTTC
CASSQSGGVGTYNEQFF
>15|TRBV5-1|TRBD2|NA|TRBJ2-7
TGCGCCAGCAGCCCGGGACTAGCGGTGGCCTACGAGCAGTACTTC
CASSPGLAVAYEQYF
>14|TRBV11-1|NA|NA|TRBJ2-1
TGTGCCAGCAGCTTGAGCGGTTCTAACAATGAGCAGTTCTTC
CASSLSGSNNEQFF
>18|TRBV7-3|TRBD2|NA|TRBJ2-6
TGTGCCAGCAGCCCAAAGCGGGGCGGACCCTCTGGGGCCAACGTCCTGACTTTC
CASSPKRGGPSGANVLTF
>17|TRBV3-1/TRBV3-2|TRBD2|NA|TRBJ2-1
TGTGCCAGCAGCCAAGATAGACTAGCGGGAGGTTTCAATGAGCAGTTCTTC
CASSQDRLAGGFNEQFF
>15|TRBV5-1|NA|NA|TRBJ2-1
TGCGCCAGCAGCTCGTCGGGGAGTACCTACAATGAGCAGTTCTTC
CASSSSGSTYNEQFF
>16|TRBV19|TRBD2|once|TRBJ2-1
TGTGCCAGTAGTATTGGGACTAGCGGGAGGAGCAATGAGCAGTTCTTC
CASSIGTSGRSNEQFF
>15|TRBV2|NA|few|TRBJ1-5
TGTGCCAGCAGTGTGAGTGGGGACACCAATCAGCCCCAGCATTTT
CASSVSGDTNQPQHF
>18|TRBV5-1|TRBD2|NA|TRBJ2-1
TGCGCCAGCAGCTACCCTAGTGGGAGGGAATTCCCCCGCAATGAGCAGTTCTTC
CASSYPSGREFPRNEQFF
>16|TRBV7-3|NA|NA|TRBJ1-1
TGTGCCAGCAGCTTATTGTCCAGGGTGTTGAACACTGAAGCTTTCTTT
CASSLLSRVLNTEAFF
>15|TRBV9|TRBD2|NA|TRBJ2-1
TGTGCCAGCAGCGTAGGGGGAGGGCCATACAATGAGCAGTTCTTC
CASSVGGGPYNEQFF
>15|TRBV9|TRBD1|NA|TRBJ1-4
TGTGCCAGCAGCCCGAGACAGGGCTTCAATGAAAAACTGTTTTTT
CASSPRQGFNEKLFF
>16|TRBV30|TRBD1|NA|TRBJ2-3
TGTGCCTGGAGTCCTCGCGACAGGGGGTACACAGATACGCAGTATTTT
CAWSPRDRGYTDTQYF
>13|TRBV30|NA|NA|TRBJ1-6
TGTGCCTGGAGTACAACAGGGCCTTCACCCCTCCACTTT
CAWSTTGPSPLHF
>15|TRBV5-1|TRBD1|NA|TRBJ2-3
TGCGCCAGCAGCTCGGGGACAGGGATGACAGATACGCAGTATTTT
CASSSGTGMTDTQYF
>15|TRBV6-5|TRBD2|NA|TRBJ2-3
TGTGCCACCACTCAGGGACTAGCGTCGGCCCAGACGCAGTATTTT
CATTQGLASAQTQYF
>15|TRBV3-1/TRBV3-2|NA|NA|TRBJ2-1
TGTGCCAGCAGCCAGACAAGACTACCCGACAATGAGCAGTTCTTC
CASSQTRLPDNEQFF
>15|TRBV6-5|NA|NA|TRBJ2-1
TGTGCCAGCAGTCCCGGTAGATTGGTCTACAATGAGCAGTTCTTC
CASSPGRLVYNEQFF
>16|TRBV30|NA|NA|TRBJ2-7
TGTGCCTGGAGTCCATGGTTGCCCGGGGAGCGCTACGAGCAGTACTTC
CAWSPWLPGERYEQYF
>16|TRBV28|TRBD2|NA|TRBJ2-7
TGTGCCAGCAGTTTCGGGACTAGCGGGGGATCTTTTCCTTCGTACTTC
CASSFGTSGGSFPSYF
>14|TRBV29-1|TRBD1|NA|TRBJ2-1
TGCAGCGTAGGGACAGGGGGAGGCTACAATGAGCAGTTCTTC
CSVGTGGGYNEQFF
>15|TRBV3-1/TRBV3-2|NA|few|TRBJ1-5
TGTGCCAGCAGCCCGCACAGGGATTCCAATCAGCCCCAGCATTTT
CASSPHRDSNQPQHF
>11|TRBV30|NA|NA|TRBJ2-2
TGTGCCTGGAATTATAACGGGGAGCTGTTTTTT
CAWNYNGELFF
>15|TRBV12-2|NA|NA|TRBJ2-1
TGTGCAAGTCCCGCCCTAGCGGACTACTACAATGAGCAGTTCTTC
CASPALADYYNEQFF
>15|TRBV7-2|TRBD2|NA|TRBJ2-4
TGTGCCAGCAGCCTCCAGAGGACTAGCGGAAACATTCAGTACTTC
CASSLQRTSGNIQYF
>15|TRBV30|NA|NA|TRBJ1-4
TGTGCCTGGAGTGTACAGGCAGGTCAAAATGAAAAACTGTTTTTT
CAWSVQAGQNEKLFF
>15|TRBV24-1|TRBD1|NA|TRBJ2-7
TGTGCCACCAGTGATTCCGGACAGGCCGCGTACGAGCAGTACTTC
CATSDSGQAAYEQYF
>15|TRBV27|TRBD1|NA|TRBJ2-7
TGTGCCAGCTCAGGTTCGGGGACAGAAGACATAGAGCAGTACTTC
CASSGSGTEDIEQYF
>14|TRBV19|TRBD1|NA|TRBJ1-1
TGTGCCAGTAGTATAGATTCCGGACAGGGTGAAGCTTTCTTT
CASSIDSGQGEAFF